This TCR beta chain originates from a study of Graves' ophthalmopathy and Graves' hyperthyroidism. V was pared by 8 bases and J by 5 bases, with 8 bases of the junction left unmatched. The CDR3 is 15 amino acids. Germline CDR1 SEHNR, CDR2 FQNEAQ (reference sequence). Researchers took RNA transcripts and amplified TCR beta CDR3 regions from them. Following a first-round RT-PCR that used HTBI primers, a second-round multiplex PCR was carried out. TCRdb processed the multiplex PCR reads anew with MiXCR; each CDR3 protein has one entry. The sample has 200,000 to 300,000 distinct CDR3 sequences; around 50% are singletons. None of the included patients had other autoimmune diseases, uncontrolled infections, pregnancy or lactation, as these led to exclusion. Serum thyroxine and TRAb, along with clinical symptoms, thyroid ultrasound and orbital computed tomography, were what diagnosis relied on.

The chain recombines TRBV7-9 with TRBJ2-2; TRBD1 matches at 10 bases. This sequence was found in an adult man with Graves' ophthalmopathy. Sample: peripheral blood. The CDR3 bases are TGTGCCAGCCGCGCTTGGACAGGGGGGACCGGGGAGCTGTTTTTT. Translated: CASRAWTGGTGELFF.